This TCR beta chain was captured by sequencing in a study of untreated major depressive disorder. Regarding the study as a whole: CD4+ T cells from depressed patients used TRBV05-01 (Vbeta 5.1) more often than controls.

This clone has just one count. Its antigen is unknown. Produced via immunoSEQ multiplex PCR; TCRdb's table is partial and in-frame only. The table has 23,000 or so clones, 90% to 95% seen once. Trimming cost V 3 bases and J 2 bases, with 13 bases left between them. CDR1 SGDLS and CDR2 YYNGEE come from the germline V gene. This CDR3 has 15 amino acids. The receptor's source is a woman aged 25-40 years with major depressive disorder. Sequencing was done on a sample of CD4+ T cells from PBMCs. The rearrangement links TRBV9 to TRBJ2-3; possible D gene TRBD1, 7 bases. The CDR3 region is CASSGGTVNTDTQYF. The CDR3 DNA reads TGTGCCAGCAGCGGCGGGACAGTGAACACAGATACGCAGTATTTT.